The count of the clone carrying this TCR beta chain is one. RNA, at 0.5 to 1 ug, was reverse transcribed with random hexamers. TCRdb called the immunoSEQ multiplex PCR reads again in MiXCR, with one record for every CDR3 protein. The table shows fewer than 65,000 distinct CDR3 sequences, with just over 90% occurring only once. These data come from a study of CD8 T cells in Susac syndrome. The CDR3 contains 13 residues. From blood CD8+ and CD4+ T cells, TCR beta sequences were generated. It was negative isolation that provided the CD8+ and CD4+ T cells, whereas TEMRA cells were enriched by FACS. Sequencing used CD8+ T cells from PBMCs. This receptor was obtained from a human donor in good health. This chain joins TRBV21-1 and TRBJ2-3; TRBD2, the table's D call, lacks a check against the DNA. TRBV21-1 is a listed pseudogene. The CDR3 DNA reads TGTGCCAGCAGCAAAGCATCCGGGGCTTGTTCGTATTTT. It yields the protein CASSKASGACSYF.